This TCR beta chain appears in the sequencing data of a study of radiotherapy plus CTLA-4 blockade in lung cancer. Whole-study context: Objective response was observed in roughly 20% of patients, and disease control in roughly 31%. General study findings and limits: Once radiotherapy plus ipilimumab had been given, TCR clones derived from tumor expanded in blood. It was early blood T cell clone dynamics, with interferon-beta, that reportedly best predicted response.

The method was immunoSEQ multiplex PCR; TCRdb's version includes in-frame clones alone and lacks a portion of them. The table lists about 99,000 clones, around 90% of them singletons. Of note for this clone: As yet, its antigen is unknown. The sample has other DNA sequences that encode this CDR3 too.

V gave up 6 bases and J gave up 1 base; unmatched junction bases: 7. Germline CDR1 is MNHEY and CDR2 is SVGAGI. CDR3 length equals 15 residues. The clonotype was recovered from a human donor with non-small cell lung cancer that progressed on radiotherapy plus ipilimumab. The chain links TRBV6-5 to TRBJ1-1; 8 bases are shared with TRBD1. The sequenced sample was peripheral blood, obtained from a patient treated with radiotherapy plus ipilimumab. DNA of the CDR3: TGTGCCAGCAGACTGGACAGGGAACGGAACACTGAAGCTTTCTTT. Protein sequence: CASRLDRERNTEAFF.